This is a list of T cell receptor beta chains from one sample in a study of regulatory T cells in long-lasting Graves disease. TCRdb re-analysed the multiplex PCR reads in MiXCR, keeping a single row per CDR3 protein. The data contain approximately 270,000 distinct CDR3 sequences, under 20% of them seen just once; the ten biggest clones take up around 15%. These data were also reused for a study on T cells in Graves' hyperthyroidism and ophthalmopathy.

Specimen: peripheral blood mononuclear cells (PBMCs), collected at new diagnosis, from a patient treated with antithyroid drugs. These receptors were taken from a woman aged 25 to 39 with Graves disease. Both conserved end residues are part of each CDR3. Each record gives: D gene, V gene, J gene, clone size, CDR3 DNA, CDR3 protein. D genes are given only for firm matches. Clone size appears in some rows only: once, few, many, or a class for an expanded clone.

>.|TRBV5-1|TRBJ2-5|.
TGCGCCAGCAGCAGACTCGGGGCGGGGGAGACCCAGTACTTC
CASSRLGAGETQYF
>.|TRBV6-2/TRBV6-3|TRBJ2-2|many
TGTGCCAGCAGTGAAGGGGCCGGTTCGAACACCGGGGAGCTGTTTTTT
CASSEGAGSNTGELFF
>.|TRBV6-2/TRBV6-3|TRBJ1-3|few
TGTGCCAGCACCCTGGGGGGACCCACCATATATTTT
CASTLGGPTIYF
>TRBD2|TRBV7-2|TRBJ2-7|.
TGTGCCACCTTTAGCGGGGGGACCACCTACGAGCAGTACTTC
CATFSGGTTYEQYF
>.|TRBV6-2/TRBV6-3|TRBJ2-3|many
TGTGCCAGCAGTTACGGGACAACCGGGGATACGCAGTATTTT
CASSYGTTGDTQYF
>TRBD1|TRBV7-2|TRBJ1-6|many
TGTGCCAGCAGCGGCCGGGACAGCAGCTCCTATAATTCACCCCTCCACTTT
CASSGRDSSSYNSPLHF
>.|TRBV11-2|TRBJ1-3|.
TGTGCCAGCAGCTTGTATACAGGTGGAAACACCATATATTTT
CASSLYTGGNTIYF
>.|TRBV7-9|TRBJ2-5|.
TGTGCCAGCAGCTTATTCGTGGGCGGGGAGACCCAGTACTTC
CASSLFVGGETQYF
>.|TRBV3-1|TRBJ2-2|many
TGTGCCAGCAGTCTACAGGGTGATGACGGGGAGCTGTTTTTT
CASSLQGDDGELFF
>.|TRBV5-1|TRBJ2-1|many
TGCGCCAGCAGCTTGGCGGGGGAGGACTACAATGAGCAGTTCTTC
CASSLAGEDYNEQFF
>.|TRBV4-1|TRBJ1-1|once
TGCGCCAGCAGCCAAGGAACAGGGAGCACTGAAGCTTTCTTT
CASSQGTGSTEAFF
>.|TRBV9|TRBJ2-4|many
TGTGCCAGCAGCGAGGGGGTTGTGGGACTAGCCAAAAACATTCAGTACTTC
CASSEGVVGLAKNIQYF
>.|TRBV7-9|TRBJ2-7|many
TGTGCCAGCAGCTTAAACAACCAACCCCACTACGAGCAGTACTTC
CASSLNNQPHYEQYF
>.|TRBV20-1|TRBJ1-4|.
TGCAGTGCTAGAGATGGGGGGCCAGATTCTAATGAAAAACTGTTTTTT
CSARDGGPDSNEKLFF
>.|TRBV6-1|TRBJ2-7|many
TGTGCCAGCAGCCCCGCCTCCTACGAGCAGTACTTC
CASSPASYEQYF
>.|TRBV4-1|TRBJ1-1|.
TGCGCCAGCAGCCAAATGCACGGGGGCGGCTCTTTCTTT
CASSQMHGGGSFF
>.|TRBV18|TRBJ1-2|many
TGTGCCAGCTCACCCCTGGGCGGCTATGGCTACACCTTC
CASSPLGGYGYTF
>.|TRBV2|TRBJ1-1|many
TGTGCCAGCAGTGGCATACGGGCGAACACTGAAGCTTTCTTT
CASSGIRANTEAFF
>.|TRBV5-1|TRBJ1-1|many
TGCGCCAGCAGCCCCGGACGGCCTAACACTGAAGCTTTCTTT
CASSPGRPNTEAFF
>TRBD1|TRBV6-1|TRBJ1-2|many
TGTGCCAGCAGAGGAGGACAGGGGAGCGATGGCTACACCTTC
CASRGGQGSDGYTF
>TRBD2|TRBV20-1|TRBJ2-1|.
TGCAGTGCTAGAGATAGGAGCGGGAGGTACAATGAGCAGTTCTTC
CSARDRSGRYNEQFF
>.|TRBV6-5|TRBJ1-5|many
TGTGCCAGCAGTTACTCCCGGAATCAGCCCCAGCATTTT
CASSYSRNQPQHF
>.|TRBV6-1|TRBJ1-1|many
TGTGCCAGCAGCCATCCAGGGGCTGAAGCTTTCTTT
CASSHPGAEAFF
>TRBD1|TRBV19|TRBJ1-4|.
TGTGCCAGTAGGCCGACAGGGGTGGGTGAAAAACTGTTTTTT
CASRPTGVGEKLFF
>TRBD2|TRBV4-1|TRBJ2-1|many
TGCGCCAGCAGCCAAGACTTCTCCGGGGGGGGGAATGAGCAGTTCTTC
CASSQDFSGGGNEQFF
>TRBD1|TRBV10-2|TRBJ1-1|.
TGCGCCAGCAGTGAGATGGACAGGGGTACCATGAACACTGAAGCTTTCTTT
CASSEMDRGTMNTEAFF
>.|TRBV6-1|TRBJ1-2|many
TGTGCCAGCAGCAACGTCCTCATCGGGTATGGCTACACCTTC
CASSNVLIGYGYTF
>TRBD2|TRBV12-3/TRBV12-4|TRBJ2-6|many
TGTGCCAGCAGTTGGGCGAGCGGGGCCTCGTCTGGGGCCAACGTCCTGACTTTC
CASSWASGASSGANVLTF
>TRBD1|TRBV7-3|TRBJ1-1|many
TGTGCCAGCAGCCAGGATGGGACAGGGTCTGAAGCTTTCTTT
CASSQDGTGSEAFF
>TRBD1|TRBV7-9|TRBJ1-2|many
TGTGCCAGCAGTAGAGGGGGCGAGGGCTACACCTTC
CASSRGGEGYTF
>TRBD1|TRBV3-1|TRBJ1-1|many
TGTGCCAGCAGCCATCCCCGGGACAGGGGTGAAGCTTTCTTT
CASSHPRDRGEAFF
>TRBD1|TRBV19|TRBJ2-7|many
TGTGCCAGCAGCTTCGGGACAGGGGCCTACGAGCAGTACTTC
CASSFGTGAYEQYF
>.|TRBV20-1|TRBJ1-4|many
TGCAGTGCTAGTGGCCAGGCTAATGAAAAACTGTTTTTT
CSASGQANEKLFF
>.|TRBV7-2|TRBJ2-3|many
TGTGCCAGCAGCTTAGTGGGGCGCGTGACAGATACGCAGTATTTT
CASSLVGRVTDTQYF
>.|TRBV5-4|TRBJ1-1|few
TGTGCCAGCAGCTCGAGGGAAGGGGCTGGGGGTGAAGCTTTCTTT
CASSSREGAGGEAFF
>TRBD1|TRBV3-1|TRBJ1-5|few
TGTGCCAGCAGCCCCGGGACAGGGATCAATCAGCCCCAGCATTTT
CASSPGTGINQPQHF
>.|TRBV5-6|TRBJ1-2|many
TGTGCCAGCAGCAAGAACGGGTGGGATGGCTACACCTTC
CASSKNGWDGYTF
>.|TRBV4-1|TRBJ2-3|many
TGCGCCAGCAGCCAAGGCATTGGCACAGTTCTGCAGTATTTT
CASSQGIGTVLQYF
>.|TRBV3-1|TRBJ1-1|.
TGTGCCAGCAAGAAGGGGTACACTGTAGCTTTCTTT
CASKKGYTVAFF
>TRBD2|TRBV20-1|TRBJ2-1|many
TGCAGTGCTGACGGGACTACCTTCAATGAGCAGTTCTTC
CSADGTTFNEQFF